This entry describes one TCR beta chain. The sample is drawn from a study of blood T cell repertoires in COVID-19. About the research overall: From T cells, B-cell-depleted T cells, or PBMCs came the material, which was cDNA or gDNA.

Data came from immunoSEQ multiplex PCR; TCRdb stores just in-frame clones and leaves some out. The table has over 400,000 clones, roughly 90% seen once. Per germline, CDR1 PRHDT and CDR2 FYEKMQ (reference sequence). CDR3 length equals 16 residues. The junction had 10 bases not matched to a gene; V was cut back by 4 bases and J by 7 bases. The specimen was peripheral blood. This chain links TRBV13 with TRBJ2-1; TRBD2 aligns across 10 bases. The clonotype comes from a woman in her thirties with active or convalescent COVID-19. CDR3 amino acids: CASSSMPSGSWNEQFF. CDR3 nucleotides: TGTGCCAGCAGCTCAATGCCTAGCGGGAGTTGGAATGAGCAGTTCTTC. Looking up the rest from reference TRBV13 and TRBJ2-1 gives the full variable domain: AAGVIQSPRHLIKEKRETATLKCYPIPRHDTVYWYQQGPGQDPQFLISFYEKMQSDKGSIPDRFSAQQFSDYHSELNMSSLELGDSALYFCASSSMPSGSWNEQFFGPGTRLTVL.